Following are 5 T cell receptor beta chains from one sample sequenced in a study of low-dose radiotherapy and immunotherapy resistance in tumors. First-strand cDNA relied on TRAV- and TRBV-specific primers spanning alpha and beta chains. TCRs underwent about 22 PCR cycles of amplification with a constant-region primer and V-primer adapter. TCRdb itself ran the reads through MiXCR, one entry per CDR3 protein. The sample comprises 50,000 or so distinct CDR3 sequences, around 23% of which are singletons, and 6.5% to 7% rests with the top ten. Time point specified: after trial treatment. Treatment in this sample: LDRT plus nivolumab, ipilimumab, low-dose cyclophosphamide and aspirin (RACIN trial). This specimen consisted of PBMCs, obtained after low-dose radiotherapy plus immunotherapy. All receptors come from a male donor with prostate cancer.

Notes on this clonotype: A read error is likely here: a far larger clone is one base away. CDR3 nucleotides: TGTGGCAGCAGTGGTCCGGACAGTTCCCTCTACGAGCAGTACTTC. Protein: CGSSGPDSSLYEQYF. The J gene is TRBJ2-7, the V gene TRBV27; the D gene is possibly TRBD1 (6 bases). The germline V gene has CDR1 MNHEY and CDR2 SMNVEV (reference sequence). CDR3 length: 15 amino acids.

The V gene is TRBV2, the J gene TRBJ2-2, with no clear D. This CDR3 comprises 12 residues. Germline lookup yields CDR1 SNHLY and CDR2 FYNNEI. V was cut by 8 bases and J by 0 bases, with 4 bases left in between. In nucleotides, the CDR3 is TGTGCCAGCGGAACGAACACCGGGGAGCTGTTTTTT. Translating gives CASGTNTGELFF.

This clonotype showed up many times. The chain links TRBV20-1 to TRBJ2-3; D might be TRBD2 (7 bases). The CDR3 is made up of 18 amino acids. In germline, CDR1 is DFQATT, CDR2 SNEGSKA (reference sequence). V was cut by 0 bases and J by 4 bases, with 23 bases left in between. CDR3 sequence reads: CSARDWGLAVQTPDTQYF. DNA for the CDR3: TGCAGTGCTAGAGATTGGGGGCTAGCGGTCCAAACCCCAGATACGCAGTATTTT.

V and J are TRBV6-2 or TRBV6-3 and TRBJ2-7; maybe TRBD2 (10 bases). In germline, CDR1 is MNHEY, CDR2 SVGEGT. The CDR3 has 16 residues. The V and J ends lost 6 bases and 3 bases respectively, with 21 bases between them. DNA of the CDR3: TGTGCCAGCAGCATGACAGGGGGACTAGCGTTCTACGAGCAGTACTTC. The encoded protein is CASSMTGGLAFYEQYF.

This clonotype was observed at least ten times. The CDR3 nucleotides read TGTGCCAGCAGAAATGGACTGAGGATCTCCTACGAGCAGTACTTC. Translation: CASRNGLRISYEQYF. The chain links TRBV28 to TRBJ2-7; D is perhaps TRBD2 (5 bases). The V end lost 6 bases, the J end lost 0 bases, and 15 bases lay between the germline ends. This CDR3 has 15 amino acids. CDR1 is MDHEN and CDR2 is SYDVKM in the germline V gene.